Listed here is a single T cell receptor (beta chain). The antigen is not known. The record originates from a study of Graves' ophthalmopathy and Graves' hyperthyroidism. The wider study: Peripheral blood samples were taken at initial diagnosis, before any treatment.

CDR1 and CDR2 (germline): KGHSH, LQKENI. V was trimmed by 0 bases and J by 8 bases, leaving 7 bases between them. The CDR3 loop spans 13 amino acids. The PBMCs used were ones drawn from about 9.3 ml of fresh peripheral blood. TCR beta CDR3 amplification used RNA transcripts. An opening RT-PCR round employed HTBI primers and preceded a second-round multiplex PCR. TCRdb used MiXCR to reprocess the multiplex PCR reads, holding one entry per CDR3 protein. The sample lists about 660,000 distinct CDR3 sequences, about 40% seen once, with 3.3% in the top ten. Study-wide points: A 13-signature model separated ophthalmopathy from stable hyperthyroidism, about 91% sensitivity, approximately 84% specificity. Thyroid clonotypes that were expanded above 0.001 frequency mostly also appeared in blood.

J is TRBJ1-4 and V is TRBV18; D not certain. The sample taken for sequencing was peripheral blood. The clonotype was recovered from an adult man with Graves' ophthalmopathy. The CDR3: CASSPPSQEKLFF. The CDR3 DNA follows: TGTGCCAGCTCACCACCGTCTCAGGAAAAACTGTTTTTT.